One and the same sample provided the 27 T cell receptor beta chains below, sequenced in a study of T cell repertoires in cytomegalovirus infection. Using its own MiXCR run on the reads, TCRdb lists one record per CDR3 protein. The table lists some 180,000 distinct CDR3 sequences, roughly 9% of them singletons. The specimen was PBMCs. The receptors shown here come from a human donor in good health (CMV status not recorded). Some clones in this sample may be carry-over from other donors' samples.

V and J are TRBV11-2 and TRBJ2-7, with D maybe TRBD2 (5 bases). The CDR3 consists of 16 residues. CDR1 is SGHAT, CDR2 FQNNGV, per germline. V dropped 4 bases and J dropped 3 bases, with 19 bases sitting between them. CDR3: CASSSHSRDRDYEQYF. The CDR3 DNA reads as TGTGCCAGCAGCTCACATTCCCGGGATAGGGACTACGAGCAGTACTTC.

As regards this clonotype: A single base separates this from a much larger clone, so it may be a read error. The V call is TRBV11-2, the J call TRBJ1-2; weak D call: TRBD1 (5 bases). The CDR3 runs to 12 residues. Germline V gives CDR1 SGHAT, CDR2 FQNNGV. The CDR3 sequence: CASSVRDYCYTF. The DNA for the CDR3 is TGTGCCAGCAGCGTCCGGGACTATTGCTACACCTTC. Complete variable domain (other parts from reference TRBV11-2 and TRBJ1-2): EAGVAQSPRYKIIEKRQSVAFWCNPISGHATLYWYQQILGQGPKLLIQFQNNGVVDDSQLPKDRFSAERLKGVDSTLKIQPAKLEDSAVYLCASSVRDYCYTFGSGTRLTVV.

The chain joins TRBV29-1 to TRBJ2-2; no reliable D call. Per germline, CDR1 SQVTM and CDR2 ANQGSEA. Trimming took off 3 bases at V and 0 bases at J, with 14 bases between the two ends. The CDR3 loop spans 16 amino acids. The CDR3 bases are TGCAGCGTTGACGGTCTGAGAGGAGCGAACACCGGGGAGCTGTTTTTT. This gives the protein CSVDGLRGANTGELFF.

The rearrangement joins TRBV20-1 to TRBJ2-7, with 8 bases that match TRBD2. V trimming: 0 bases; J trimming: 2 bases; junction bases outside the gene matches: 9. The CDR3 totals 16 residues. CDR1 is DFQATT, CDR2 SNEGSKA, per germline (reference sequence). The CDR3 DNA follows: TGCAGTGCTAGAGATTTGAAGCGGGAGAGTCCCTACGAGCAGTACTTC. Translated, it gives CSARDLKRESPYEQYF.

This clonotype was observed at least ten times. J is TRBJ2-1 and V is TRBV7-2, with TRBD2 matching over 9 bases. J was trimmed by 5 bases and V by 5 bases; bases with no gene match: 7. Germline loops: CDR1 SGHTA, CDR2 FQGNSA. CDR3 length: 15 amino acids. As DNA, the CDR3 is TGTGCCAGCAGCCCCATGACTAGCGGCCACAATGAGCAGTTCTTC. This codes for CASSPMTSGHNEQFF.

The rearrangement links TRBV28 to TRBJ2-7; unclear D gene. This CDR3 comprises 13 residues. V was clipped by 3 bases and J by 2 bases, with 8 bases between them. Germline V gene lookup returns CDR1 MDHEN and CDR2 SYDVKM. This chain's CDR3 is CASSLQVAYEQYF. The CDR3 coding sequence is TGTGCCAGCAGTTTGCAGGTCGCCTACGAGCAGTACTTC.

This clonotype was seen only a few times. Just one base apart from a much larger clone, this may be a read error. This chain's CDR3 is CASTQETQYF. CDR3 in DNA: TGTGCCAGCACCCAAGAGACCCAGTACTTC. The chain combines TRBV2 with TRBJ2-5; no definite D call. Germline CDR1 SNHLY, CDR2 FYNNEI. Trimming removed 7 bases at V and 1 base at J, with 1 base between. This CDR3 has 10 amino acids.

The chain couples TRBV7-9 to TRBJ2-1; D unresolved. The V gene lost 5 bases and the J gene lost 6 bases, with 11 bases spanning the gap. CDR1 SEHNR and CDR2 FQNEAQ come from the germline V gene (reference sequence). The length of the CDR3 is 13 residues. The CDR3 spells CASSPRQLNEQFF. The CDR3 DNA reads as TGTGCCAGCAGCCCTCGTCAGCTCAATGAGCAGTTCTTC. The variable domain in full, with the rest retrieved from reference TRBV7-9 and TRBJ2-1, is DTGVSQNPRHKITKRGQNVTFRCDPISEHNRLYWYRQTLGQGPEFLTYFQNEAQLEKSRLLSDRFSAERPKGSFSTLEIQRTEQGDSAMYLCASSPRQLNEQFFGPGTRLTVL.

The chain links TRBV19 to TRBJ1-1, with D perhaps TRBD1 (6 bases). Germline lookup yields CDR1 LNHDA and CDR2 SQIVND (reference sequence). Trimming pared 4 bases from V and 0 bases from J, leaving 15 bases between. The CDR3 covers 16 residues. Here the CDR3 reads CASSTLLQGMNTEAFF. As DNA, the CDR3 is TGTGCCAGTAGTACACTCCTACAGGGAATGAACACTGAAGCTTTCTTT.

This clonotype was counted at least ten times. The V and J genes are TRBV7-9 and TRBJ1-5, with a tentative D call TRBD1 (5 bases). V was clipped by 5 bases and J by 2 bases, with 16 bases between them. Germline V gives CDR1 SEHNR, CDR2 FQNEAQ (reference sequence). The CDR3 is made up of 16 amino acids. CDR3 loop: CASSRGDNTRNQPQHF. The CDR3 bases are TGTGCCAGCAGCCGGGGGGATAATACGCGCAATCAGCCCCAGCATTTT.

Worth noting for this clonotype: The germline gene is not matched at one end of the junction; a read error may be the cause. The rearrangement links TRBV5-1 to TRBJ2-1; a weak D match, TRBD2 (5 bases). This CDR3 has 15 residues. CDR1 SGHRS and CDR2 YFSETQ come from the germline V gene. The CDR3 is CTSSLGAWDYNEQFF. CDR3 sequence (DNA): TGCACCAGCAGCTTGGGAGCGTGGGATTACAATGAGCAGTTCTTC.

This sequence joins TRBV29-1 and TRBJ2-3; D might be TRBD2 (6 bases). Per the germline V gene, CDR1 is SQVTM and CDR2 is ANQGSEA. V was cut by 8 bases and J by 1 base, with 7 bases left in between. This CDR3 is 11 amino acids long. The CDR3 sequence is CSTGGTDTQYF. For the CDR3, the DNA is TGCAGCACGGGGGGCACAGATACGCAGTATTTT.

This clonotype has ten or more counts. The J gene is TRBJ1-3, the V gene TRBV28; D perhaps matches TRBD1 (6 bases). Germline lookup yields CDR1 MDHEN and CDR2 SYDVKM. This CDR3 is 14 amino acids long. Trimming pared 7 bases from V and 1 base from J, leaving 11 bases between. The CDR3 sequence is CASTGDVSGNTIYF. Written as DNA, the CDR3 is TGTGCCAGCACAGGGGACGTATCTGGAAACACCATATATTTT.

This clonotype appeared many times. The V call is TRBV12-3 or TRBV12-4, the J call TRBJ1-1, with a tentative D call TRBD1 (5 bases). The V gene lost 5 bases and the J gene lost 5 bases, with 15 bases spanning the gap. The CDR3 totals 14 residues. The CDR3, as DNA: TGTGCCAGCAGTCTGGGACGTCTGGGTACTGAAGCTTTCTTT. The encoded protein is CASSLGRLGTEAFF.

At least ten counts were recorded for this clonotype. V gene TRBV7-8 combines with J gene TRBJ2-2, with D hard to call. Germline loops: CDR1 SGHVS, CDR2 FQNEAQ. Trimming pared 2 bases from V and 6 bases from J, leaving 25 bases between. The CDR3 extends over 19 amino acids. Written as DNA, the CDR3 is TGTGCCAGCAGCTTATCCTACCGGGTTGGGGATAGGAGAGCCGGGGAGCTGTTTTTT. It codes for CASSLSYRVGDRRAGELFF.

This clonotype has a count of ten or more. The J gene is TRBJ1-5, the V gene TRBV7-2, with 10 bases that match TRBD1. Germline V gene data show CDR1 as SGHTA and CDR2 as FQGNSA. Trimming took 5 bases from V and 5 from J; bases not matched to a gene: 3. The CDR3 sequence is 14 residues long. The CDR3 reads CASSEGQGYQPQHF. CDR3 nucleotide sequence: TGTGCCAGCAGCGAGGGACAGGGGTATCAGCCCCAGCATTTT.

In this sample, this clonotype turned up many times. The chain joins TRBV29-1 to TRBJ1-5; the D is unclear. V lost 4 bases, J lost 5 bases, and 12 bases lay in between. The CDR3 covers 13 residues. Germline V gene data show CDR1 as SQVTM and CDR2 as ANQGSEA. Here the CDR3 DNA reads TGCAGCGTTGCAGCGGGGAGTGATCAGCCCCAGCATTTT. Translation: CSVAAGSDQPQHF.

This clonotype has just a few counts. V and J are TRBV28 and TRBJ2-3; D is tentatively TRBD1 or TRBD2 (5 bases each). Germline loops: CDR1 MDHEN, CDR2 SYDVKM. The V and J ends lost 5 bases and 2 bases respectively, with 14 bases between them. This CDR3 comprises 15 residues. Here the CDR3 reads CASSAPRGLTDTQYF. CDR3 nucleotide sequence: TGTGCCAGCAGTGCGCCCCGGGGCCTCACAGATACGCAGTATTTT.

This chain links TRBV28 with TRBJ1-2; the D is unclear. V was shortened by 2 bases and J by 4 bases, with 11 bases between the two germline ends. Germline CDR1 and CDR2: MDHEN and SYDVKM. There are 14 residues in the CDR3. The CDR3: CASSLPPTGYGYTF. DNA of the CDR3: TGTGCCAGCAGTTTACCCCCGACGGGCTATGGCTACACCTTC.

This clonotype has only a few counts. The chain is built from TRBV29-1 and TRBJ1-1; 10 bases line up with TRBD1. The CDR3 is 14 residues long. From germline, CDR1 is SQVTM and CDR2 ANQGSEA. V shed 6 bases, J shed 6 bases, and the junction held 10 bases outside the gene matches. DNA for the CDR3: TGCAGCGTCTTGTGGGGACAGGGGTCCTCTGAAGCTTTCTTT. It encodes CSVLWGQGSSEAFF.

This clonotype came up many times. The chain combines TRBV7-2 with TRBJ2-5; D may be TRBD2 (5 bases). This CDR3 has 15 amino acids. Germline V gene lookup returns CDR1 SGHTA and CDR2 FQGNSA. V was trimmed by 2 bases and J by 4 bases, leaving 14 bases between them. The CDR3, as DNA: TGTGCCAGCAGCTTACTTCGGGGTCCCTCAGAGACCCAGTACTTC. It specifies CASSLLRGPSETQYF.

Many counts were recorded for this clonotype. The V call is TRBV28, the J call TRBJ2-7; 7 nucleotides align to TRBD1. V lost 6 bases and J lost 3; bases outside the gene matches: 11. The germline V gene encodes CDR1 MDHEN and CDR2 SYDVKM. CDR3 length equals 15 residues. The CDR3 region is CASRSTGVGHYEQYF. CDR3 DNA sequence: TGTGCCAGCAGGTCCACAGGGGTGGGGCACTACGAGCAGTACTTC.

This clonotype was seen at least ten times. The chain carries TRBV7-6 and TRBJ2-1; maybe TRBD2 (7 bases). V shed 1 base and J shed 5 bases, with 21 bases lying between them. This CDR3 comprises 18 residues. The germline CDR1 and CDR2 sequences are SGHVS and FNYEAQ. Here the CDR3 reads CASSLDLRGGRLHNEQFF. The CDR3 nucleotides read TGTGCCAGCAGCTTAGATTTGAGGGGGGGCCGACTCCACAATGAGCAGTTCTTC.

The chain combines TRBV6-6 with TRBJ1-4; D is ambiguous. Trimming left V 8 bases short and J 2 bases short, with 9 bases between. The CDR3 runs 13 residues. Looked up from germline, CDR1 is MNHNY and CDR2 is SVGAGI (reference sequence). In nucleotides, the CDR3 is TGTGCCAGCGGCCGGCGGACTAATGAAAAACTGTTTTTT. It translates to CASGRRTNEKLFF.

This clonotype occurred many times. The rearrangement uses TRBV20-1 and TRBJ2-7, with TRBD2 matching over 9 bases. Germline-derived CDR1 and CDR2 are DFQATT and SNEGSKA (reference sequence). This CDR3 spans 14 amino acids. After removal of 2 bases from V and 4 bases from J, the junction contained 6 bases not matched to a gene. CDR3 in DNA: TGCAGTGCTAGAAGCCCTAGCGGGACTTACGAGCAGTACTTC. This codes for CSARSPSGTYEQYF.

This clonotype was detected only a few times. The V and J genes are TRBV27 and TRBJ2-1; 7 bases are shared with TRBD1. V lost 6 bases, J lost 4 bases, and 12 bases stayed unmatched. The germline gives CDR1 MNHEY, CDR2 SMNVEV (reference sequence). CDR3 length: 16 residues. The DNA of the CDR3 is TGTGCCAGCAGGCAGACAGGGTTTCGGCTATACAATGAGCAGTTCTTC. Protein sequence: CASRQTGFRLYNEQFF.

On this clonotype itself: This could be a read error, since a much larger clone is one nucleotide away. This chain uses TRBV18 with TRBJ1-3; no reliable D call. Per germline, CDR1 KGHSH and CDR2 LQKENI. The CDR3 has 14 amino acids. The CDR3 DNA is TGTGCCAGCTCACCACCGGGCTCTGGAAACGCCATATATTTT. Translating it yields CASSPPGSGNAIYF.